The present TCR beta chain was sequenced within a study of blood T cells in healthy people across ages. Notes on the study in general: A strong correlation was seen between TCR beta diversity and naive T cell percentage. Unsorted PBMCs blocked a conclusive comparison of naive and antigen-experienced cells.

Combining a sample-barcoded 5' primer with a J-beta primer mix, a second PCR ran for 7 to 11 cycles. Each CDR3 protein is one row after TCRdb ran MiXCR on the 5' RACE reads. Among some 1,800,000 distinct CDR3 sequences listed, about two fifths were seen once. The CDR3 consists of 13 residues. V shed 1 base and J shed 7 bases, with 8 bases lying between them. This clonotype has just one count. Its antigen remains unidentified. The sequenced material came from blood. V gene TRBV12-3 or TRBV12-4 combines with J gene TRBJ2-1; the D gene could be TRBD1 or TRBD2 (5 bases each). The source is a human donor in good health. The CDR3 region has the DNA TGTGCCAGCAGTTTAGGGGGGTGGAATGAGCAGTTCTTC. This translates into CASSLGGWNEQFF.